This entry describes one T cell receptor beta chain. What it binds is unknown. These data come from a study of cytomegalovirus exposure and HLA in healthy donors. Looking at the study overall: Researchers previously reported finding about 110 million unique TCR beta sequences from about 179 million T cells.

V dropped 3 bases and J dropped 4 bases, with 11 bases sitting between them. Germline CDR1 is LNHNV and CDR2 is YYDKDF (reference sequence). This CDR3 is 14 amino acids long. Vbeta (60) and Jbeta (13) primers were used in the PCR. Sequenced by immunoSEQ multiplex PCR; TCRdb stores in-frame clones only, minus some. The sample consists of more than 200,000 clones, about 80% of them appearing once. Whole-study findings and limits: For most TCR sequences rarity was the rule, although some public TCRs occurred in many donors. Most CMV-associated TCR beta chains were later found to appear HLA-restricted. Follow-up analysis later connected one missense variant in DCLRE1C with trimming of TCR beta V- and J-genes.

The chain combines TRBV15 with TRBJ2-3; D gene ambiguous. The clonotype originates from a girl between 10 and 17 years old in good health and CMV-seronegative. Sequencing was performed on PBMCs. The CDR3 DNA follows: TGTGCCACCAGCAGCCAGCTAGGAGCAGATACGCAGTATTTT. Protein product: CATSSQLGADTQYF.